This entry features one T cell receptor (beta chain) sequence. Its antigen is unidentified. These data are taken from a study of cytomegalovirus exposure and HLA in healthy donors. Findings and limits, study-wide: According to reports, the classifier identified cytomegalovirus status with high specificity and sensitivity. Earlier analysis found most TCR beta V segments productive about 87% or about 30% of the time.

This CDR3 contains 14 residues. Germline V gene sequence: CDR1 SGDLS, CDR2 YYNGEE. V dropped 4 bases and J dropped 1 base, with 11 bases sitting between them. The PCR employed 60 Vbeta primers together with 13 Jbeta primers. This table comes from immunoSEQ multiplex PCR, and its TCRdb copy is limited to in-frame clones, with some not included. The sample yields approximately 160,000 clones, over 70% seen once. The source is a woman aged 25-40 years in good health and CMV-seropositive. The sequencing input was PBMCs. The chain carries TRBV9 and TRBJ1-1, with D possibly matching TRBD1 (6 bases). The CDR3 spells CASSLGGGNTEAFF. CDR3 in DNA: TGTGCCAGCAGCCTAGGGGGGGGGAACACTGAAGCTTTCTTT.